This TCR beta chain was profiled in a study of T cell responses to AZD1222 COVID-19 vaccine. It was second doses at about 4 or about 12 weeks that were pooled. CDR3 length: 12 amino acids. Germline V lookup: CDR1 GTSNPN, CDR2 SVGIG (reference sequence). Trimming shortened V by 5 bases and J by 2 bases, and 9 bases separated the two germline ends. Overall study results and limits: A mostly white British donor set with more females was recruited, and clonal diversity was possibly underestimated. Nearly half of spike-specific TCRs reportedly target variant regions that are unmutated in the B.1.351 and B.1.1.7 variants.

Method: immunoSEQ multiplex PCR; TCRdb's copy keeps in-frame clones and lacks some. This sample has about 70,000 clones, with roughly nine tenths found just once. As for this clone: Its cognate antigen is unknown.

The V gene is TRBV30, the J gene TRBJ1-1, with a tentative D call TRBD1 (5 bases). The sample here was peripheral blood, taken 28 days after the second AZD1222 dose. The TCR originated in an adult who received the AZD1222 COVID-19 vaccine. Here the CDR3 reads CAWDRPNTEAFF. The CDR3 bases are TGTGCCTGGGACAGACCAAACACTGAAGCTTTCTTT.